Listed below are T cell receptor beta chains from one sample, sequenced in a study of CD8+ T cells in alopecia areata. Generated by immunoSEQ multiplex PCR, the TCRdb table keeps only in-frame clones and is missing some. The sample gives under 250,000 clones, 50% to 60% of which show up once; about 1.6% is in the top ten. The sequences come from CD4+ T cells sorted from blood, collected at week 4, from a patient treated with tofacitinib. The receptors originated from a human donor with alopecia areata. CDR3s include the opening cysteine and the closing phenylalanine or tryptophan. The D gene is left open where the match is weak. Only part of the rows carry a size: once, few, many, or a class if the clone is expanded.

J gene,clone size,V gene,CDR3 length,D gene,CDR3 DNA,CDR3 protein
TRBJ1-2,.,TRBV29-1,10,.,TGCAGCGCTGGGGACTATGGCTACACCTTC,CSAGDYGYTF
TRBJ2-3,.,TRBV4-3,15,TRBD2,TGCGCCAGCAGCCAGGGACTAGCGGCGAGGGATACGCAGTATTTT,CASSQGLAARDTQYF
TRBJ1-2,.,TRBV30,13,.,TGTGCCTGGAGGGTCAGCGGTAACTATGGCTACACCTTC,CAWRVSGNYGYTF
TRBJ1-5,.,TRBV5-6,12,.,TGTGCCAGCAGCCTTCGGAGACAGCCCCAGCATTTT,CASSLRRQPQHF
TRBJ2-6,.,TRBV11-2,17,TRBD2,TGTGCCAGCAGCCCGGGGGTACTAGCGGCTGGGGCCAACGTCCTGACTTTC,CASSPGVLAAGANVLTF
TRBJ1-2,.,TRBV6-6,14,TRBD1,TGTGCCAGCAGCCCGGGGGACAGGGGGCCTGGCTACACCTTC,CASSPGDRGPGYTF
TRBJ1-5,few,TRBV5-6,16,.,TGTGCCAGCAGCTTTAACGGGGGCGCGGGCAATCAGCCCCAGCATTTT,CASSFNGGAGNQPQHF
TRBJ1-1,.,TRBV27,13,.,TGTGCCAGCAGTTTAGATATTCAGGGGGAAGCTTTCTTT,CASSLDIQGEAFF
TRBJ2-7,.,TRBV9,15,.,TGTGCCAGCAGCCCGACCCCGGGACTCCACTACGAGCAGTACTTC,CASSPTPGLHYEQYF
TRBJ1-2,.,TRBV25-1,14,.,TGTGCCAGCAGTGAATCTGGAGCCAGCTATGGCTACACCTTC,CASSESGASYGYTF
TRBJ1-2,.,TRBV29-1,12,.,TGCAGCGTTGGACAGTCGAACTATGGCTACACCTTC,CSVGQSNYGYTF
TRBJ1-1,.,TRBV7-3,13,.,TGTGCCAGCAGCCTGACAATAGACACTGAAGCTTTCTTT,CASSLTIDTEAFF
TRBJ2-5,.,TRBV5-8,11,.,TGTGCCAGCAGCTTGCAAGAGACCCAGTACTTC,CASSLQETQYF
TRBJ1-3,few,TRBV29-1,11,.,TGCAGCGTGGATCGGGTAGACACCATATATTTT,CSVDRVDTIYF
TRBJ2-7,.,TRBV29-1,11,.,TGCAGCGCCGGCCCAGGAGCCGAGCAGTACTTC,CSAGPGAEQYF
TRBJ2-3,.,TRBV6-1,13,.,TGTGCCAGCAGTGGACTATTCACAGATACGCAGTATTTT,CASSGLFTDTQYF
TRBJ2-3,few,TRBV28,13,.,TGTGCCAGCAGTTTAGTATCCCCAAATACGCAGTATTTT,CASSLVSPNTQYF
TRBJ1-2,few,TRBV30,13,TRBD1,TGTGCCTGGAGTACGACAGGGGACTATGGCTACACCTTC,CAWSTTGDYGYTF
TRBJ2-7,few,TRBV29-1,16,.,TGCAGCGTTGATCTCCGGGGTACTGGGAGTTTGCGGGAGCAGTACTTC,CSVDLRGTGSLREQYF
TRBJ1-2,.,TRBV19,14,.,TGTGCCAGTAAGGACTCGGACCGTACGGGGGGCTACACCTTC,CASKDSDRTGGYTF
TRBJ2-7,few,TRBV5-6,15,.,TGTGCCAGCAGCGTAGACCCGAGGGGTTCCTACGAGCAGTACTTC,CASSVDPRGSYEQYF
TRBJ2-7,many,TRBV18,13,.,TGTGCCAGCTCACCTATGGAGTTTGGCGAGCAGTACTTC,CASSPMEFGEQYF
TRBJ1-1,.,TRBV6-6,14,.,TGTGCCACCCGACCAGGCGGCATGAACACTGAAGCTTTCTTT,CATRPGGMNTEAFF
TRBJ2-7,.,TRBV10-3,13,.,TGTGCCATCAGTAACCTCGGACCCTACGAGCAGTACTTC,CAISNLGPYEQYF
TRBJ1-2,.,TRBV11-1,13,TRBD1,TGTGCCAGCAGCGGGCGACAGGGCTATGGCTACACCTTC,CASSGRQGYGYTF
TRBJ1-4,.,TRBV7-2,12,.,TGTGCCAGCAGCTTGGGGGCTGGGGCACTGTTTTTT,CASSLGAGALFF
TRBJ1-5,.,TRBV21-1,19,.,TGTGCCAGCAGCAAAGAGGGAACCGGGACACTTGAATTTAATCAGCCCCAGCATTTT,CASSKEGTGTLEFNQPQHF
TRBJ2-2,few,TRBV29-1,14,.,TGCAGCGCTGTCGGGGTAAAGAACACCGGGGAGCTGTTTTTT,CSAVGVKNTGELFF
TRBJ1-1,few,TRBV6-1,15,.,TGTGCCAGCAGTCATACAGGGACTTTGAACACTGAAGCTTTCTTT,CASSHTGTLNTEAFF
TRBJ2-3,few,TRBV30,13,.,TGTGCCTGGAGTGGGGCTCGGACAGATACGCAGTATTTT,CAWSGARTDTQYF
TRBJ1-1,.,TRBV30,13,.,TGTGCCTGGAGTGTAAACGGTAACACTGAAGCTTTCTTT,CAWSVNGNTEAFF
TRBJ1-5,once,TRBV9,15,.,TGTGCCAGCAGCCCCACCGGGGGGAGTGATCAGCCCCAGCATTTT,CASSPTGGSDQPQHF
TRBJ2-5,once,TRBV7-3,15,TRBD2,TGTGCCAGCAGCGCCAGCGGGGGAGACCAAGAGACCCAGTACTTC,CASSASGGDQETQYF
TRBJ2-3,.,TRBV29-1,15,.,TGCAGCGCCATGGGTGGCGGTCCGGGCACAGATACGCAGTATTTT,CSAMGGGPGTDTQYF
TRBJ1-2,once,TRBV30,12,.,TGTGCCTGGAGCCGGACAGCCTATGGCTACACCTTC,CAWSRTAYGYTF
TRBJ2-3,.,TRBV5-1,16,TRBD2,TGCGCCAGCAGCTTGCGTCTAGCGGGGAGCACAGATACGCAGTATTTT,CASSLRLAGSTDTQYF
TRBJ2-7,.,TRBV5-5,14,.,TGTGCCAGCAGCCTGTACAGGGTGGGCTACGAGCAGTACTTC,CASSLYRVGYEQYF
TRBJ2-3,.,TRBV7-3,15,TRBD1,TGTGCCAGCAGCTTAGGACAGGGAGGCCCAGATACGCAGTATTTT,CASSLGQGGPDTQYF
TRBJ1-1,.,TRBV9,13,.,TGTGCCAGCAGCGTAGTTGAGGGAGCGGGAGCTTTCTTT,CASSVVEGAGAFF
TRBJ2-2,.,TRBV5-1,15,TRBD1,TGCGCCAGCCGCAACGACAGGGGTTTCACCGGGGAGCTGTTTTTT,CASRNDRGFTGELFF
TRBJ2-5,.,TRBV5-1,16,TRBD1,TGCGCCAGCAGCTTCGGCCGGACAGGGCTCCAAGAGACCCAGTACTTC,CASSFGRTGLQETQYF
TRBJ2-3,.,TRBV6-1,12,.,TGTGCCAGTGCAAGGGGGACCGATACGCAGTATTTT,CASARGTDTQYF
TRBJ2-7,.,TRBV25-1,16,.,TGTGCCAGCAGCGACCCCCTTGACAACCCAGACTACGAGCAGTACTTC,CASSDPLDNPDYEQYF
TRBJ2-7,.,TRBV9,15,.,TGTGCCAGCAGCGCGGGCGTCGGGGGGCCCTACGAGCAGTACTTC,CASSAGVGGPYEQYF
TRBJ1-1,few,TRBV7-9,13,.,TGTGCCAGCAGCTTAGAGAAGAACACTGAAGCTTTCTTT,CASSLEKNTEAFF
TRBJ1-1,.,TRBV29-1,14,TRBD1,TGCAGCGTACATCGACAGGGATTGAACACTGAAGCTTTCTTT,CSVHRQGLNTEAFF
TRBJ2-2,few,TRBV19,11,.,TGTGCCAGTGTTAGCGCCGGGGAGCTGTTTTTT,CASVSAGELFF
TRBJ2-2,.,TRBV10-3,15,.,TGTGCCATCAGTGCGGTGGGTAGAAACACCGGGGAGCTGTTTTTT,CAISAVGRNTGELFF
TRBJ1-2,.,TRBV2,16,TRBD1,TGTGCCAGCAGTTCAGTCCCGGGACAGGGTAACTATGGCTACACCTTC,CASSSVPGQGNYGYTF
TRBJ2-5,.,TRBV10-3,12,.,TGTGCCATCAGTGGGCTAGCCGAGACCCAGTACTTC,CAISGLAETQYF